This T cell receptor beta chain was captured in a study of shared clonotypes between healthy human individuals. Method: immunoSEQ multiplex PCR; TCRdb's copy keeps in-frame clones and lacks some. The profile shows a few hundred thousand clones, roughly 70% of them singletons. The length of the CDR3 is 15 residues. V was trimmed by 0 bases and J by 2 bases, leaving 9 bases between them. Germline values: CDR1 MNHNY, CDR2 SVGAGI (reference sequence). There were no recent acute infections or vaccinations among the donors, who were healthy HIV-negative adults. The receptor comes from a man younger than 40 in good health. J is TRBJ2-3 and V is TRBV6-6; D ambiguous. The specimen sequenced was memory CD4+ T cells sorted from blood. Stated subset: CD45RA-negative fraction. The CDR3 spells CASSYSGLPTDTQYF. CDR3 DNA sequence: TGTGCCAGCAGTTACTCGGGTTTACCCACAGATACGCAGTATTTT.